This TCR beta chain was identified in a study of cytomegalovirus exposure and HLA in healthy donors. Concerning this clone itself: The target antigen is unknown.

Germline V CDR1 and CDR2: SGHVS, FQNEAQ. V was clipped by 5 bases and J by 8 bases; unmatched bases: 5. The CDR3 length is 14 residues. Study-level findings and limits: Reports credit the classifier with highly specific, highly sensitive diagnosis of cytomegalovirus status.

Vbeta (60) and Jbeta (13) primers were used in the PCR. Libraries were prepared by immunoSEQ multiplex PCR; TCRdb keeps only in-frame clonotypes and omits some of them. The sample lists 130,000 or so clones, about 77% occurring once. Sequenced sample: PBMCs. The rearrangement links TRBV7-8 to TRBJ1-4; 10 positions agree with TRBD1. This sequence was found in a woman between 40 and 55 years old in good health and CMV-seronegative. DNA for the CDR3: TGTGCCAGCAGCATGAGACAGGGGGCAGAAAAACTGTTTTTT. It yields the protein CASSMRQGAEKLFF.